Listed below are T cell receptor beta chains from one sample, sequenced in a study of T cell responses to AZD1222 COVID-19 vaccine. Using immunoSEQ multiplex PCR, the repertoire was profiled, and TCRdb retains in-frame clones only, with some absent. The sample lists around 150,000 clones, 70% to 90% occurring once. The specimen comprised peripheral blood, sampled on day 0 of AZD1222 vaccination. Receptors were obtained from an adult in good health. Each CDR3 is given with its conserved first and last residue. Each record gives: clone size, V gene, J gene, D gene, CDR3 protein, CDR3 DNA. D genes are given only for firm matches. The size field is filled for only some rows; it gives once, few, many or a size class.

>-|TRBV27|TRBJ2-2|-
CASTPYRDSDNTGELFF
TGTGCCAGCACCCCCTACAGAGACAGCGACAACACCGGGGAGCTGTTTTTT
>-|TRBV5-1|TRBJ1-2|TRBD1
CASSRRQGDYGYTF
TGCGCCAGCAGCCGTAGACAGGGAGATTATGGCTACACCTTC
>once|TRBV5-1|TRBJ2-7|-
CASSPGVTGELGEQYF
TGCGCCAGCAGCCCTGGGGTAACGGGAGAATTGGGCGAGCAGTACTTC
>-|TRBV6-4|TRBJ2-1|TRBD2
CASSPEGTSGSHEQFF
TGTGCCAGCAGTCCCGAAGGGACTAGCGGGAGCCATGAGCAGTTCTTC
>-|TRBV25-1|TRBJ2-1|-
CASRSLLGYNEQFF
TGTGCCAGCAGGTCTCTCCTAGGGTACAATGAGCAGTTCTTC
>once|TRBV5-6|TRBJ1-5|-
CASSLRTQSRQPQHF
TGTGCCAGCAGCTTGAGAACACAATCTAGGCAGCCCCAGCATTTT
>once|TRBV2|TRBJ1-1|TRBD1
CASSWGLIPGQQISEAFF
TGTGCCAGCAGTTGGGGGTTGATACCGGGACAGCAGATATCTGAAGCTTTCTTT
>-|TRBV10-3|TRBJ1-1|TRBD1
CAISESFGTGNTEAFF
TGTGCCATCAGTGAGTCTTTCGGGACAGGGAACACTGAAGCTTTCTTT
>-|TRBV7-8|TRBJ1-5|-
CASSLGQTNQPQHF
TGTGCCAGCAGCTTAGGACAGACCAATCAGCCCCAGCATTTT
>-|TRBV5-1|TRBJ1-2|-
CASSPTRANYGYTF
TGCGCCAGCAGCCCGACCAGGGCTAACTATGGCTACACCTTC
>-|TRBV3-1/TRBV3-2|TRBJ1-5|-
CASSRLQRGNQPQHF
TGTGCCAGCAGCCGCCTACAGCGAGGCAATCAGCCCCAGCATTTT
>once|TRBV10-3|TRBJ2-1|TRBD1
CAISGTGQYNEQFF
TGTGCCATCAGTGGGACAGGACAATACAATGAGCAGTTCTTC
>-|TRBV9|TRBJ2-7|TRBD1
CASSVAGQTYEQYF
TGTGCCAGCAGCGTAGCGGGACAGACCTACGAGCAGTACTTC
>-|TRBV6-4|TRBJ2-1|TRBD2
CASSEKGLPNNEQFF
TGTGCCAGCAGTGAAAAGGGACTACCGAACAATGAGCAGTTCTTC
>-|TRBV2|TRBJ1-6|-
CASKFAGGEDSPLHF
TGTGCCAGCAAGTTCGCGGGCGGAGAAGATTCACCCCTCCACTTT
>-|TRBV12-3/TRBV12-4|TRBJ2-3|TRBD2
CASRLAGGDTQYF
TGTGCCAGCAGACTAGCGGGTGGAGATACGCAGTATTTT
>-|TRBV5-1|TRBJ1-4|-
CASSPTGPQEKLFF
TGCGCCAGCAGCCCAACAGGGCCACAAGAAAAACTGTTTTTT
>-|TRBV11-2|TRBJ1-2|TRBD1
CASSPGQVPILGYTF
TGTGCCAGCAGCCCGGGACAGGTTCCTATCCTTGGCTACACCTTC
>-|TRBV30|TRBJ2-3|TRBD2
CAWSAGTSGTDTQYF
TGTGCCTGGAGTGCTGGGACTAGCGGCACAGATACGCAGTATTTT
>-|TRBV12-3/TRBV12-4|TRBJ2-1|TRBD1
CASNSNRGNEQFF
TGTGCCAGCAATTCCAACAGGGGCAATGAGCAGTTCTTC
>-|TRBV24-1|TRBJ2-1|TRBD2
CATSARGLAGTSLFF
TGTGCCACCAGTGCCCGAGGACTAGCGGGAACGTCGCTGTTCTTC
>-|TRBV7-9|TRBJ1-1|-
CASSSRPREMNTEAFF
TGTGCCAGCAGCTCTAGGCCGCGGGAGATGAACACTGAAGCTTTCTTT
>-|TRBV28|TRBJ2-7|TRBD2
CASTAGTSGSYEQYF
TGTGCCAGCACCGCCGGGACTAGCGGGAGTTACGAGCAGTACTTC
>-|TRBV5-8|TRBJ2-3|TRBD2
CASSIASGSGADTQYF
TGTGCCAGCAGCATAGCTAGCGGGAGTGGTGCCGATACGCAGTATTTT
>-|TRBV19|TRBJ1-4|-
CASSNSKEKLFF
TGTGCCAGTAGTAACTCAAAGGAAAAACTGTTTTTT
>-|TRBV11-2|TRBJ1-2|TRBD1
CASSALTGDGGYTF
TGTGCCAGCAGCGCGTTAACAGGGGATGGCGGCTACACCTTC
>few|TRBV6-5|TRBJ1-2|-
CASSYGRNQGHGYTF
TGTGCCAGCAGTTATGGTCGGAACCAGGGACATGGCTACACCTTC
>-|TRBV10-3|TRBJ2-5|TRBD1
CAISARGGQGKETQYF
TGTGCCATCAGTGCTCGGGGCGGACAGGGGAAGGAGACCCAGTACTTC
>-|TRBV5-5|TRBJ2-7|-
CASSLARSYEQYF
TGTGCCAGCAGCTTGGCCCGTTCCTACGAGCAGTACTTC
>-|TRBV9|TRBJ2-1|TRBD2
CASSVGGRREGNEQFF
TGTGCCAGCAGCGTAGGGGGGAGGAGGGAGGGCAATGAGCAGTTCTTC
>few|TRBV5-5|TRBJ1-1|TRBD1
CASSLAGQGRTEAFF
TGTGCCAGCAGCTTGGCAGGACAGGGAAGGACTGAAGCTTTCTTT
>-|TRBV18|TRBJ2-7|TRBD2
CASSPPGLAGASYEQYF
TGTGCCAGCTCACCTCCTGGACTAGCGGGAGCCTCCTACGAGCAGTACTTC
>-|TRBV4-2|TRBJ1-1|TRBD1
CASSQEDRVNTEAFF
TGTGCCAGCAGCCAAGAGGACAGGGTTAACACTGAAGCTTTCTTT
>-|TRBV6-5|TRBJ1-1|-
CASSSLRQPEGAFF
TGTGCCAGCAGTAGCCTCCGGCAGCCAGAAGGGGCTTTCTTT
>-|TRBV24-1|TRBJ2-1|-
CATSRENEQFF
TGTGCCACCAGTAGGGAGAATGAGCAGTTCTTC
>-|TRBV3-1/TRBV3-2|TRBJ2-2|-
CASSQHAGQLTGELFF
TGTGCCAGCAGCCAGCACGCGGGACAGCTAACCGGGGAGCTGTTTTTT
>-|TRBV2|TRBJ2-7|-
CASSEYRDYEQYF
TGTGCCAGCAGTGAGTACAGGGACTACGAGCAGTACTTC
>once|TRBV29-1|TRBJ1-1|-
CSVDGGTIKEAFF
TGCAGCGTTGATGGGGGCACAATCAAGGAAGCTTTCTTT
>-|TRBV6-6|TRBJ1-2|-
CASSYTPGGPGGYTF
TGTGCCAGCAGTTACACCCCGGGGGGGCCTGGGGGCTACACCTTC
>-|TRBV3-1/TRBV3-2|TRBJ1-4|-
CASSHRTAEKLFF
TGTGCCAGCAGCCACAGGACGGCTGAAAAACTGTTTTTT
>-|TRBV28|TRBJ1-1|-
CASRAAGTEAFF
TGTGCCAGCAGGGCCGCGGGCACTGAAGCTTTCTTT
>once|TRBV20-1|TRBJ1-1|-
CSAAPNTEAFF
TGCAGTGCAGCACCCAACACTGAAGCTTTCTTT
>-|TRBV27|TRBJ1-5|-
CASSDPSLGGSNQPQHF
TGTGCCAGCAGTGACCCCTCCTTGGGGGGCAGCAATCAGCCCCAGCATTTT
>-|TRBV27|TRBJ2-3|-
CASSLSRTPTDTQYF
TGTGCCAGCAGTTTATCCCGGACCCCCACAGATACGCAGTATTTT
>-|TRBV28|TRBJ1-1|-
CASSLVGRTGNTEAFF
TGTGCCAGCAGTTTAGTCGGAAGGACGGGAAACACTGAAGCTTTCTTT
>-|TRBV7-6|TRBJ2-1|-
CASSLVENEQFF
TGTGCCAGCAGCTTAGTAGAGAATGAGCAGTTCTTC
>few|TRBV4-1|TRBJ1-1|-
CASSPRLGEDTEAFF
TGCGCCAGCAGCCCCCGCCTTGGGGAGGACACTGAAGCTTTCTTT
>-|TRBV28|TRBJ1-5|TRBD1
CASSFPGGWTAYNQPQHF
TGTGCCAGCAGTTTCCCAGGGGGCTGGACGGCCTACAATCAGCCCCAGCATTTT
>-|TRBV30|TRBJ2-2|-
CAWEVGITAGNTGELFF
TGTGCCTGGGAAGTAGGTATAACAGCAGGGAACACCGGGGAGCTGTTTTTT